The 17 T cell receptor beta chains in this list originate from one sample, sequenced in a study of early T cells in non-severe SARS-CoV-2 infection (dated by TCRdb to the early 2020s). Libraries were prepared through 5' RACE. Sequenced using a NextSeq 500. The public reads were run again by TCRdb, first through fastp at Q25 and then through MiXCR, and only productive beta chains were kept. CDR3 protein sequences are deduplicated, and each keeps its most common genes and DNA. The sample table shows 65,000 to 95,000 distinct CDR3 sequences, and about a sixth are seen once. The biggest ten clones account for roughly 3% of the sample. Sequencing input: whole blood. These receptors came from an adult who was a healthcare worker with PCR-confirmed SARS-CoV-2 infection or an uninfected control (not recorded which).

Concerning this clonotype: Just one base apart from a much larger clone, this may be a read error. The J gene is TRBJ2-1, the V gene TRBV3-1, with D possibly TRBD2 on 7 matching bases. Germline values: CDR1 LGHDT, CDR2 YNNKEL (reference sequence). The CDR3 covers 17 residues. V lost 2 bases and J 12 bases, leaving 26 bases between the germline ends. CDR3 DNA: TGTGCCAGCAGCCAAAAACCAGGACTAGTGGGGGCCAGGGGGCAGTTCTTC. Its protein product is CASSQKPGLVGARGQFF.

The rearrangement joins TRBV29-1 to TRBJ2-5; D unresolved. The CDR3 runs to 12 residues. CDR1 and CDR2 from the germline V gene are SQVTM and ANQGSEA. V was cut by 7 bases and J by 5 bases, with 14 bases left in between. The CDR3 is CSAGRVAETQYF. CDR3 sequence (DNA): TGCAGCGCTGGGCGAGTCGCCGAGACCCAGTACTTC.

This clonotype appeared a few times. The V and J genes are TRBV7-9 and TRBJ2-1; perhaps TRBD1 as D (5 bases). Germline CDR1 SEHNR, CDR2 FQNEAQ (reference sequence). The CDR3 contains 12 residues. V dropped 6 bases and J dropped 4 bases, with 7 bases sitting between them. The CDR3 sequence is CASRDIYNEQFF. CDR3 bases: TGTGCCAGCAGGGACATTTACAATGAGCAGTTCTTC. Looking up the rest from reference TRBV7-9 and TRBJ2-1 gives the full variable domain: DTGVSQNPRHKITKRGQNVTFRCDPISEHNRLYWYRQTLGQGPEFLTYFQNEAQLEKSRLLSDRFSAERPKGSFSTLEIQRTEQGDSAMYLCASRDIYNEQFFGPGTRLTVL.

The chain's CDR3 is CASSPTSVHEQYF. The CDR3 DNA is TGTGCCAGTAGTCCCACCTCTGTCCACGAGCAGTACTTC. This chain uses TRBV19 with TRBJ2-7; no firm D call. Germline assignment: CDR1 LNHDA and CDR2 SQIVND (reference sequence). The CDR3 is 13 residues long. Trimming stripped 5 bases from V and 5 bases from J, with 13 bases between.

V gene TRBV5-1 combines with J gene TRBJ1-2; D call uncertain. This CDR3 has 14 amino acids. The germline V gene has CDR1 SGHRS and CDR2 YFSETQ. The V gene lost 0 bases and the J gene lost 4 bases, with 10 bases spanning the gap. CDR3 region: CASSLAPSRYGYTF. In nucleotides, the CDR3 is TGCGCCAGCAGCTTGGCGCCCAGCCGCTATGGCTACACCTTC.

Written as DNA, the CDR3 is TGCAGTGCCCAAAGCAAGGGCAGGGAGACCCAGTACTTC. Translating gives CSAQSKGRETQYF. The genes are TRBV20-1 and TRBJ2-5, with D uncertain. The CDR3 loop spans 13 amino acids. Trimming removed 6 bases at V and 5 bases at J, with 16 bases between. Per the germline V gene, CDR1 is DFQATT and CDR2 is SNEGSKA (reference sequence).

In DNA form, the CDR3 reads TGTGCCAGCCGCATACTCGCGAACACCGGGGAGCTGTTTTTT. Amino acids: CASRILANTGELFF. The chain links TRBV7-3 to TRBJ2-2; D uncertain. V dropped 8 bases and J dropped 0 bases, with 10 bases sitting between them. CDR3 length equals 14 residues. Germline assignment: CDR1 SGHTA and CDR2 FQGTGA.

This sequence joins TRBV11-2 and TRBJ2-1, with TRBD2 matching over 9 bases. With V trimmed by 4 bases and J by 6 bases, 13 bases remained unmatched. The CDR3 runs to 17 residues. From germline, CDR1 is SGHAT and CDR2 FQNNGV. Here the CDR3 DNA reads TGTGCCAGCAGCTCCATCCCGACTAGCGGAAACCGCAATGAGCAGTTCTTC. Encoded protein: CASSSIPTSGNRNEQFF.

This rearrangement joins TRBV9 to TRBJ2-7, with D perhaps given as TRBD1 or TRBD2 (5 bases each). The length of the CDR3 is 14 residues. The V and J ends lost 0 bases and 7 bases respectively, with 14 bases between them. From germline, CDR1 is SGDLS and CDR2 YYNGEE. In DNA, the CDR3 is TGTGCCAGCAGCGTAGGAGGGACCCCTGTAGAGCAGTACTTC. It codes for CASSVGGTPVEQYF.

This clonotype was seen more than once but under ten times. The rearrangement joins TRBV18 to TRBJ1-1; D is unresolved. V was trimmed by 3 bases and J by 0 bases, leaving 11 bases between them. Germline V lookup: CDR1 KGHSH, CDR2 LQKENI. The CDR3 extends over 15 amino acids. The CDR3 protein is CASSPRTWMNTEAFF. For the CDR3, the DNA is TGTGCCAGCTCACCCCGGACGTGGATGAACACTGAAGCTTTCTTT.

This clonotype was counted a few times. CDR3 sequence: CASMGEDGGNQPQHF. For the CDR3, the DNA is TGCGCCAGCATGGGGGAGGACGGCGGCAATCAGCCCCAGCATTTT. This chain connects TRBV10-2 to TRBJ1-5, with a tentative D call TRBD1 (5 bases). Germline-derived CDR1 and CDR2 are WSHSY and SAAADI. Trimming removed 7 bases from V and 2 bases from J, with 15 bases in between. The CDR3 spans 15 residues.

The sample holds a few counts of this clonotype. The gene calls are TRBV4-1 and TRBJ2-7, with 7 bases matching TRBD1. Germline values: CDR1 MGHRA, CDR2 YSYEKL. The V segment lost 6 bases and the J segment 2 bases; nucleotides outside the gene matches: 4. The CDR3 sequence is 13 residues long. CDR3 region: CASSWDSTYEQYF. The DNA for the CDR3 is TGCGCCAGCAGTTGGGACAGCACCTACGAGCAGTACTTC.

The rearrangement links TRBV18 to TRBJ2-3; 7 nucleotides agree with TRBD1. From germline, CDR1 is KGHSH and CDR2 LQKENI. V shed 4 bases and J 5 bases; nucleotides not matched to a gene: 12. The CDR3 is made up of 16 amino acids. CDR3 sequence: CASSLRPGGTIDTQYF. In nucleotides, the CDR3 is TGTGCCAGCTCACTGAGGCCAGGGGGAACGATAGATACGCAGTATTTT.

This chain uses TRBV6-2 or TRBV6-3 with TRBJ2-7; no clear D. The CDR3 is 14 amino acids. Per the germline V gene, CDR1 is MNHEY and CDR2 is SVGEGT. V lost 4 bases to trimming and J lost 1 base, with 11 bases between them. The DNA for the CDR3 is TGTGCCAGCAGTTTCGGTAGAGCTTCCTACGAGCAGTACTTC. This codes for CASSFGRASYEQYF.

The CDR3 loop reads CASSHGLSTGDTQYF. CDR3 bases: TGTGCCAGCAGCCATGGTCTCAGCACCGGGGATACGCAGTATTTT. J is TRBJ2-3 and V is TRBV3-1, with D uncertain. V lost 3 bases, J lost 6 bases, and 16 bases lay in between. This CDR3 is built from 15 residues. CDR1 and CDR2 (germline): LGHDT, YNNKEL (reference sequence).

This clonotype was seen a handful of times. The V gene is TRBV9, the J gene TRBJ2-7; 7 nucleotides agree with TRBD2. Trimming at V came to 0 bases and at J to 2 bases, leaving 2 bases not matched to a gene. CDR3 length: 14 residues. Germline loops: CDR1 SGDLS, CDR2 YYNGEE. CDR3 nucleotides: TGTGCCAGCAGCGTAGGCGGGGGAGCCTACGAGCAGTACTTC. This gives the protein CASSVGGGAYEQYF.

The chain is built from TRBV2 and TRBJ2-1; no reliable D call. The CDR3 runs 15 residues. Trimming stripped 5 bases from V and 2 bases from J, with 13 bases between. Germline CDR1 reads SNHLY; CDR2 reads FYNNEI. The CDR3 coding sequence is TGTGCCAGCAGTATCCACTCCCGGACCTACAATGAGCAGTTCTTC. It codes for CASSIHSRTYNEQFF.